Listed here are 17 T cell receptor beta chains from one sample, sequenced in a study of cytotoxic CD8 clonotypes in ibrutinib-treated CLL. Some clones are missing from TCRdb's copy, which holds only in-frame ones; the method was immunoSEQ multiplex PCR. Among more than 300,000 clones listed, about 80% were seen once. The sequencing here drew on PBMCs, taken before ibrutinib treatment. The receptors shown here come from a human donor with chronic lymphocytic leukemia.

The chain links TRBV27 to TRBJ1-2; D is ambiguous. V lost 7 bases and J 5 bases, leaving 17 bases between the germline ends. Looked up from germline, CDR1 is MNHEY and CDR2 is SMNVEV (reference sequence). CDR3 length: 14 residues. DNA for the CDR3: TGTGCCAGCACCCAAGTCCCGGGGTTATATGGCTACACCTTC. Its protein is CASTQVPGLYGYTF.

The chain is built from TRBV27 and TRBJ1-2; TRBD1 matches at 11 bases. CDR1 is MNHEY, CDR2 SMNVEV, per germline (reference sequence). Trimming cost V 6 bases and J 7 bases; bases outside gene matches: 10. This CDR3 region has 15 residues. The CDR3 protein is CASRLWTGGMVGYTF. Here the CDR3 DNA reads TGTGCCAGCAGGCTATGGACAGGGGGCATGGTTGGCTACACCTTC.

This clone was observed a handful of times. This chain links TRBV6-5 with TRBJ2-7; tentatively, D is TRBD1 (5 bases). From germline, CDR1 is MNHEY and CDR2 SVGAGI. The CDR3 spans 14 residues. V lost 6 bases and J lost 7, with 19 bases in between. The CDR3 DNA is TGTGCCAGCAGAGAATCCATTCAGGGCTGGGAGCAGTACTTC. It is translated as CASRESIQGWEQYF.

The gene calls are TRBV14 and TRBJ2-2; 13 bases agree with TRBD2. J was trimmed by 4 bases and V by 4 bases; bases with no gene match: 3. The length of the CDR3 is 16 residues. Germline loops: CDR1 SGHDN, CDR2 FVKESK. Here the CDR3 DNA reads TGTGCCAGCAGCCGGGGACTAGCGGGACCCACCGGGGAGCTGTTTTTT. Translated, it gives CASSRGLAGPTGELFF.

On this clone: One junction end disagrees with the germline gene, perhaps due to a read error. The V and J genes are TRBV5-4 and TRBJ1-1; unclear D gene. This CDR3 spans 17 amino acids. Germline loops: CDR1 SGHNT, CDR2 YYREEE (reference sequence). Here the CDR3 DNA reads TGCGCCAGCAGCCAACGCTCGTACGGGGTTACGAACACTGAAGCTTTCTTT. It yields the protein CASSQRSYGVTNTEAFF.

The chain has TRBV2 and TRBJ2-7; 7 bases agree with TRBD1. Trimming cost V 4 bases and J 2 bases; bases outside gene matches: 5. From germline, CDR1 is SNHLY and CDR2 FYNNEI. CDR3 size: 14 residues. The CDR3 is CASSGRDRAYEQYF. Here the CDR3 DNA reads TGTGCCAGCAGTGGACGGGACAGAGCCTACGAGCAGTACTTC.

The CDR3 loop is CASSVSSMNTEAFF. The CDR3 region has the DNA TGTGCCAGCAGCGTTTCTTCAATGAACACTGAAGCTTTCTTT. The V gene is TRBV9, the J gene TRBJ1-1; D not resolved. Germline V gene lookup returns CDR1 SGDLS and CDR2 YYNGEE. The CDR3 is made up of 14 amino acids. Trimming took 2 bases from V and 0 from J, leaving 8 bases between them.

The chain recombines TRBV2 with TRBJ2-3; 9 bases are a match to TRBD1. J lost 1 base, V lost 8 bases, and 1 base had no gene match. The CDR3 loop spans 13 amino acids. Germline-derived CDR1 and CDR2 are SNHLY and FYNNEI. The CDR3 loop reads CASGTGRTDTQYF. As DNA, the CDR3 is TGTGCCAGCGGGACAGGGCGCACAGATACGCAGTATTTT.

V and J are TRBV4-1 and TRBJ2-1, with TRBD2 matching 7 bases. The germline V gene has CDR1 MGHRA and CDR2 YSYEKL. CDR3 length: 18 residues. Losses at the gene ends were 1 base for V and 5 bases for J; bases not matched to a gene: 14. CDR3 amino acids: CASSQVAGVPTYNNEQFF. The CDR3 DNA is TGCGCCAGCAGCCAAGTCGCGGGAGTCCCTACCTACAACAATGAGCAGTTCTTC.

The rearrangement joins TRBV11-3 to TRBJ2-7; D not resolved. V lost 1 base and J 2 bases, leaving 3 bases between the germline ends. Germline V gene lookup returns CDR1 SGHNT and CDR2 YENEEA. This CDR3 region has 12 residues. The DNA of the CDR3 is TGTGCCAGCAGCTTAGTTCCCTACGAGCAGTACTTC. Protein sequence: CASSLVPYEQYF.

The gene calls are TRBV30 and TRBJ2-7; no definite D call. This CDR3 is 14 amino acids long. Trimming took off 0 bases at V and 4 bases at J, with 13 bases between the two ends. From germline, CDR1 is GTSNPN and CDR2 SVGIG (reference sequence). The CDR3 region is CAWSVLGLPYEQYF. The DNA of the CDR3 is TGTGCCTGGAGTGTACTTGGTCTGCCATACGAGCAGTACTTC.

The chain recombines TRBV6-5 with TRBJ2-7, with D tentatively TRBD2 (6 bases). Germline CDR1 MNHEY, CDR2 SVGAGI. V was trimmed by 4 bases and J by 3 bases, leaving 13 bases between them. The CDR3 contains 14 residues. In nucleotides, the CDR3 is TGTGCCAGCAGTTTCCAGACTAGTTACTACGAGCAGTACTTC. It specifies CASSFQTSYYEQYF.

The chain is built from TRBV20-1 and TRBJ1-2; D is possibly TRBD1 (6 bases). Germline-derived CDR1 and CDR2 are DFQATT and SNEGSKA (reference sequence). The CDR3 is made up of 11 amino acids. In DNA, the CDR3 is TGCTTGTATCTGGGACAATACGCCTACACCTTC. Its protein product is CLYLGQYAYTF.

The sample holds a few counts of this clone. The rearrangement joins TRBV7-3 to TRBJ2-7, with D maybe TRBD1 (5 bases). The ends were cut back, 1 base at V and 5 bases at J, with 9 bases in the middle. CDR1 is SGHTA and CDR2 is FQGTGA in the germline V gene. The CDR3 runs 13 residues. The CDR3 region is CASSLSRAHEQYF. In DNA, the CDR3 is TGTGCCAGCAGCTTAAGCAGGGCTCACGAGCAGTACTTC.

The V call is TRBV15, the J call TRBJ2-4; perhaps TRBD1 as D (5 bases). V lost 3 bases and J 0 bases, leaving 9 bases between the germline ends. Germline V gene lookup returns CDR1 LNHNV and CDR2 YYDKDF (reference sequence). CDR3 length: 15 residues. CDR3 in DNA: TGTGCCACCAGCAGCCTAGGGGTAGCCAAAAACATTCAGTACTTC. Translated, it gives CATSSLGVAKNIQYF.

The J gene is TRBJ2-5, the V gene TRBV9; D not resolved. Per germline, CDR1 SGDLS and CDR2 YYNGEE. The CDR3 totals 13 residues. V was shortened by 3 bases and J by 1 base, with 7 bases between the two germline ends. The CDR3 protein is CASSAGFQETQYF. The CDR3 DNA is TGTGCCAGCAGCGCGGGTTTCCAAGAGACCCAGTACTTC.

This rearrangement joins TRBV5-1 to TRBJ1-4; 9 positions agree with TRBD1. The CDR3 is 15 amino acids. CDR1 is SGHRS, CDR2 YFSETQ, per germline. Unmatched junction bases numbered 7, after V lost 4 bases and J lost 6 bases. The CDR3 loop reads CASSKGQGLDEKLFF. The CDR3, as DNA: TGCGCCAGCAGCAAGGGACAGGGCCTAGATGAAAAACTGTTTTTT.